The 20 T cell receptor beta chains below were found in one sample sequenced in a study of early T cells in non-severe SARS-CoV-2 infection. MiXCR, applied by TCRdb to the 5' RACE reads, yields one record per CDR3 protein. The sample records more than 80,000 distinct CDR3 sequences, under 15% being singletons. The sequenced sample consisted of whole blood. The receptors derive from an adult who was a healthcare worker with PCR-confirmed SARS-CoV-2 infection or an uninfected control (not recorded which).

The chain employs TRBV25-1 and TRBJ2-7; D is unclear. The ends were cut back, 4 bases at V and 4 bases at J, with 8 bases in the middle. This CDR3 has 12 residues. CDR1 MGHDK and CDR2 SYGVNS come from the germline V gene. The chain's CDR3 is CASSGHLYEQYF. For the CDR3, the DNA is TGTGCCAGCAGTGGTCACCTGTACGAGCAGTACTTC.

CDR3 sequence reads: CASSQDQRGTGANVLTF. In DNA form, the CDR3 reads TGCGCCAGCAGCCAAGATCAAAGGGGTACTGGGGCCAACGTCCTGACTTTC. The V gene is TRBV4-1, the J gene TRBJ2-6, with D possibly being TRBD1 (5 bases). Germline V lookup: CDR1 MGHRA, CDR2 YSYEKL. Trimming left V 0 bases short and J 2 bases short, with 11 bases between. This CDR3 is built from 17 residues.

The gene calls are TRBV20-1 and TRBJ2-5, with D possibly being TRBD1 or TRBD2 (5 bases each). The CDR3 runs to 16 residues. The ends were cut back, 3 bases at V and 4 bases at J, with 21 bases in the middle. The germline V gene encodes CDR1 DFQATT and CDR2 SNEGSKA (reference sequence). The CDR3 spells CSARKGTYKRGETQYF. For the CDR3, the DNA is TGCAGTGCTAGGAAGGGGACGTACAAACGGGGAGAGACCCAGTACTTC.

This clonotype was seen a few times. The rearrangement links TRBV5-1 to TRBJ2-7; tentatively, D is TRBD1 (6 bases). CDR1 is SGHRS and CDR2 is YFSETQ in the germline V gene. The CDR3 loop spans 14 amino acids. Between the trimmed V and J ends, which lost 2 bases and 5 bases, there was a span of 14 bases. This CDR3 is CASSLGQPGDEQYF. CDR3 DNA: TGCGCCAGCAGCTTAGGACAGCCAGGAGACGAGCAGTACTTC.

This clonotype has a count of ten or more. The chain links TRBV24-1 to TRBJ2-3; 8 positions match TRBD1. This CDR3 contains 17 residues. The germline gives CDR1 KGHDR, CDR2 SFDVKD. V shed 5 bases, J shed 4 bases, and the junction held 13 bases outside the gene matches. DNA of the CDR3: TGTGCCACCAGTGCTCCCCGGACAGGGAAGATCGCAGATACGCAGTATTTT. Translating gives CATSAPRTGKIADTQYF.

The rearrangement uses TRBV30 and TRBJ1-1, with 7 bases that match TRBD1. V dropped 3 bases and J dropped 8; count of bases not matched to a gene: 9. Per the germline V gene, CDR1 is GTSNPN and CDR2 is SVGIG (reference sequence). This CDR3 region has 13 residues. CDR3 nucleotide sequence: TGTGCCTGGAGCTCCTCCCGGGACAGCGAAGCTTTCTTT. This encodes CAWSSSRDSEAFF.

This CDR3 is CASSYSFTGETQYF. As DNA, the CDR3 is TGTGCCAGCAGTTACTCGTTCACGGGGGAGACCCAGTACTTC. The V call is TRBV6-5, the J call TRBJ2-5; possible D gene TRBD2, 5 bases. Trimming removed 0 bases at V and 5 bases at J, with 10 bases between. Germline CDR1 and CDR2: MNHEY and SVGAGI. CDR3 length: 14 amino acids.

This clonotype was observed a handful of times. V usage is TRBV28 and J usage is TRBJ2-2, with a possible D match to TRBD1 (6 bases). This CDR3 is 16 amino acids long. Between the trimmed V and J ends, which lost 0 bases and 1 base, there was a span of 9 bases. Germline loops: CDR1 MDHEN, CDR2 SYDVKM. CDR3 in amino acids: CASSLWGAWNTGELFF. CDR3 DNA sequence: TGTGCCAGCAGTTTATGGGGGGCATGGAACACCGGGGAGCTGTTTTTT.

This chain uses TRBV13 with TRBJ2-1; 11 positions match TRBD2. Germline V gene data show CDR1 as PRHDT and CDR2 as FYEKMQ (reference sequence). The CDR3 consists of 21 residues. Trimming cost V 0 bases and J 0 bases; bases outside gene matches: 13. Written as DNA, the CDR3 is TGTGCCAGCAGCTTAGGCCCCGCTAGCGGGAGGACTTGGAGCTCCTACAATGAGCAGTTCTTC. It encodes CASSLGPASGRTWSSYNEQFF.

J is TRBJ2-7 and V is TRBV29-1; 8 bases align to TRBD1. Germline CDR1 and CDR2: SQVTM and ANQGSEA. CDR3 length: 14 residues. The junction had 9 bases not matched to a gene; V was cut back by 6 bases and J by 2 bases. Written as DNA, the CDR3 is TGCAGCGTCGTTTCACGACAGGGGACCTACGAGCAGTACTTC. Encoded protein: CSVVSRQGTYEQYF.

This clonotype has more than one count but fewer than ten. This chain uses TRBV12-2 with TRBJ2-3; TRBD2 is the table's D call and was not checked against the DNA. TRBV12-2 is a listed pseudogene. The CDR3 consists of 16 residues. The CDR3 coding sequence is TGTGCAACCCCTCGGGGGACTAGCGGGAGATCAGATACGCAGTATTTT. Protein product: CATPRGTSGRSDTQYF.

This clonotype was found many times. The chain couples TRBV10-1 to TRBJ2-1; no clear D gene. CDR3 length equals 13 residues. CDR1 is WNHNN and CDR2 is SYGVQD in the germline V gene (reference sequence). Trimming took off 0 bases at V and 10 bases at J, with 10 bases between the two ends. The CDR3 loop reads CASSESRLEEQFF. DNA for the CDR3: TGCGCCAGCAGTGAGTCGCGATTGGAGGAGCAGTTCTTC.

This clonotype has a count of ten or more. The rearrangement joins TRBV2 to TRBJ2-2, with 8 nucleotides matching TRBD1. Trimming took 7 bases from V and 4 from J; bases not matched to a gene: 11. The CDR3 is made up of 16 amino acids. CDR1 and CDR2 (germline): SNHLY, FYNNEI. CDR3 residues: CASTHDRGPGTGELFF. The CDR3 DNA sequence: TGTGCCAGCACCCACGACAGGGGCCCAGGCACCGGGGAGCTGTTTTTT. The full variable domain, with the rest looked up from reference TRBV2 and TRBJ2-2, is EPEVTQTPSHQVTQMGQEVILRCVPISNHLYFYWYRQILGQKVEFLVSFYNNEISEKSEIFDDQFSVERPDGSNFTLKIRSTKLEDSAMYFCASTHDRGPGTGELFFGEGSRLTVL.

As for this clonotype: The junction departs from germline at one end; a sequencing error may be responsible. The V call is TRBV20-1, the J call TRBJ2-3, with 11 nucleotides matching TRBD1. Germline CDR1 and CDR2: DFQATT and SNEGSKA (reference sequence). The CDR3 has 16 amino acids. The CDR3 DNA follows: TGCAGTGCTCGAGACCCGGGACAGGGGGGCATAGATACGCAGTATTTT. Its translation is CSARDPGQGGIDTQYF.

The chain couples TRBV12-3 or TRBV12-4 to TRBJ1-1; the D is unclear. Trimming took off 3 bases at V and 4 bases at J, with 12 bases between the two ends. The CDR3 loop spans 14 amino acids. The CDR3 region is CASSFGTRVTEAFF. CDR3 bases: TGTGCCAGCAGTTTTGGTACTCGGGTCACTGAAGCTTTCTTT.

In its sample, this clonotype was seen many times. V gene TRBV18 combines with J gene TRBJ2-1, with 8 positions matching TRBD2. J lost 6 bases, V lost 0 bases, and 10 bases had no gene match. This CDR3 comprises 17 residues. Per the germline V gene, CDR1 is KGHSH and CDR2 is LQKENI. The CDR3 region is CASSPPPGLGDPNEQFF. DNA of the CDR3: TGTGCCAGCTCACCACCGCCGGGACTAGGGGACCCCAATGAGCAGTTCTTC.

The rearrangement links TRBV28 to TRBJ1-5; no definite D call. CDR1 MDHEN and CDR2 SYDVKM come from the germline V gene. Trimming cost V 6 bases and J 0 bases, with 18 bases left between them. The CDR3 has 17 residues. CDR3 nucleotides: TGTGCCAGCAGCCTCCACCCCAGGCATTATAGCAATCAGCCCCAGCATTTT. This encodes CASSLHPRHYSNQPQHF.

This clonotype has a handful of counts. The chain recombines TRBV5-1 with TRBJ1-2; D call uncertain. This CDR3 region has 13 residues. Trimming cost V 5 bases and J 4 bases, with 12 bases left between them. Germline assignment: CDR1 SGHRS and CDR2 YFSETQ. This CDR3 is CASRSAAGYGYTF. CDR3 nucleotides: TGCGCCAGCAGATCGGCGGCAGGCTATGGCTACACCTTC.

Only a few counts were recorded for this clonotype. V and J are TRBV27 and TRBJ2-7, with a possible D match to TRBD2 (7 bases). Germline V CDR1 and CDR2: MNHEY, SMNVEV (reference sequence). V lost 2 bases to trimming and J lost 5 bases, with 13 bases between them. The CDR3 loop spans 14 amino acids. CDR3 DNA: TGTGCCAGCAGTTTAGGGGGGGCCGGACACGAGCAGTACTTC. Translating it yields CASSLGGAGHEQYF.

The sample holds a few counts of this clonotype. The V and J genes are TRBV7-6 and TRBJ1-6; maybe TRBD1 (5 bases). V was pared by 1 base and J by 9 bases, with 7 bases between. Per the germline V gene, CDR1 is SGHVS and CDR2 is FNYEAQ. The length of the CDR3 is 13 residues. As DNA, the CDR3 is TGTGCCAGCAGCTTAGATCAGGGTTCACCCCTCCACTTT. It specifies CASSLDQGSPLHF.